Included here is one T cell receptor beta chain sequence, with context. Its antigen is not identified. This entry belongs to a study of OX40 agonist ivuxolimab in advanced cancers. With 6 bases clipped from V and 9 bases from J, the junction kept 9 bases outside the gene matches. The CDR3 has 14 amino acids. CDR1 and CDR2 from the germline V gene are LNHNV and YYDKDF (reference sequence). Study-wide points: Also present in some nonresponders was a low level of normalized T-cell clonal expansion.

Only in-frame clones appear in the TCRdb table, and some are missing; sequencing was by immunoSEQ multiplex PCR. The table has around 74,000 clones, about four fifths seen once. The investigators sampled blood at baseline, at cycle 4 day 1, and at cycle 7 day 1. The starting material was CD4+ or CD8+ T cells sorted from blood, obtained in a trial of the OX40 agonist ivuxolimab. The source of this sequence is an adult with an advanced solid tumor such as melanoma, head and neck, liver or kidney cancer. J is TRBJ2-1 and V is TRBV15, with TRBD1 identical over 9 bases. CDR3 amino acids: CATSRGQGGGEQFF. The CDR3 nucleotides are TGTGCCACCAGTAGGGGACAGGGTGGTGGTGAGCAGTTCTTC.